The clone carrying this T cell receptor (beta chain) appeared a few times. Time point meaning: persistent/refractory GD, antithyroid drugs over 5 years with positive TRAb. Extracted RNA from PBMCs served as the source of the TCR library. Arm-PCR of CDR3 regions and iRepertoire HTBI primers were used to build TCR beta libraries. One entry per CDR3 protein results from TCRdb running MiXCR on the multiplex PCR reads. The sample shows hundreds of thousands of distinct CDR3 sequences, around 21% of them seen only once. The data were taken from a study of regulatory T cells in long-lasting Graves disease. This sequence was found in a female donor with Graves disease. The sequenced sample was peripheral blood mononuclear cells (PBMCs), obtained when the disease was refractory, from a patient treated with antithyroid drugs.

The CDR3 is CASSPSPQGLGDTEAFF. In DNA form, the CDR3 reads TGCGCCAGCAGCCCATCCCCACAGGGATTGGGGGACACTGAAGCTTTCTTT. The chain has TRBV4-1 and TRBJ1-1; D may be TRBD1 (6 bases). V lost 4 bases and J lost 3, with 21 bases in between. Germline V gene lookup returns CDR1 MGHRA and CDR2 YSYEKL. The CDR3 has 17 amino acids.